This TCR beta chain originates from a study of T cells in Graves' hyperthyroidism and ophthalmopathy (dated by TCRdb to between 2018 and 2021). At the level of the whole study: Peripheral blood was sampled at the time of initial diagnosis, prior to any treatment. A discovery cohort of about a hundred patients, 43 with Graves' ophthalmopathy and 55 to 60 with stable Graves' hyperthyroidism, was used to find distinguishing TCR V-J signatures. Whether ophthalmopathy could be predicted prospectively was tested in an independent validation cohort made up of under 20 hyperthyroidism patients plus 17 patients who later progressed to ophthalmopathy. The 100 discovery patients were divided at random into training and test sets in a 7:3 ratio. In about six Graves' hyperthyroidism patients, the study also compared T-cell repertoires from thyroid tissue with T-cell repertoires from blood. After sampling, hyperthyroidism patients received methimazole starting at 30 mg daily, and ophthalmopathy patients received high-dose intravenous methylprednisolone. TCR Vbeta CDR3 sequencing of 120 to 150 peripheral blood samples (43 ophthalmopathy, 75 to 85 hyperthyroidism and around 17 progressor patients) is reported in the paper.

The TCR beta CDR3 regions were amplified from the RNA transcripts. The TCR CDR3 was subjected to a first round of RT-PCR using the HTBI primer set and the Qiagen OneStep RT-PCR kit. Libraries were constructed in a second round of multiplex PCR, after which size selection and purification were performed. Paired-end sequencing of the libraries was performed with 100 bp reads on an Illumina HiSeq2000. Concerning the study's data processing: SOAPnuke was used to process the raw data, with reads discarded if the reads contained adapters or uncalled bases, had a mean Phred below 15, or lacked an exact constant-primer or identifier match. High-quality paired reads were merged with COPE v1.2.5, and unique nucleotide sequences were defined as clonotypes. MiTCR v1.1 was used to align clonotypes to the IMGT TRBV, TRBD and TRBJ reference segments. The analysis was restricted to V-J combinations with a frequency above 0.0001, which together covered approximately 99% of the repertoires. The TCS score was defined as F50 (clonal expansion) divided by E x V (chaos), with BLOSUM62-based TCRdist calculated between CDR3 peptides within each V-J. Welch's t-statistics and random forest reduced around 550 V-J features to some 14, which were used in a naive Bayes classifier (R e1071). TCRdb trimmed the raw reads at Q25, called clones with MiXCR and kept productive beta chains. Under each unique CDR3 protein, matching rows form one entry showing the most common genes and DNA. The V and J calls follow TCRdb's processing rather than the paper's. The sample has under 450,000 distinct CDR3 sequences on record, about a sixth of them singletons. The leading ten clones occupy 13% to 15% of the sample.

General conclusions and limits of the study: In cross-validation, a model built on a 13 V-J signature told ophthalmopathy apart from stable hyperthyroidism with approximately 91% sensitivity and about 81% specificity, and in testing the same model reached 80%/75%. Sample size was not statistically predetermined, and blinding of investigators to group allocation was not performed. Most expanded thyroid clonotypes (frequency above 0.001) were also detected in blood, a finding suggesting that blood repertoires may reflect thyroid immune responses. In validation, the model predicted progression to ophthalmopathy with roughly 70% sensitivity and 72% to 85% specificity, a median of 6.5 months before onset.

At least ten counts were recorded for this clonotype. Which antigen it targets is not known. With a much larger clone just one base away, this may be a read error. A patient counted as having stable Graves' hyperthyroidism if no progression to ophthalmopathy occurred over 18 months of follow-up. Hyperthyroidism patients were newly diagnosed, with disease duration under 2 months, and aged 18 to 65 years. Exclusion was applied to patients with uncontrolled infections, other autoimmune diseases, pregnancy or lactation. Diagnoses were established on the basis of clinical symptoms, serum thyroxine and TRAb, thyroid ultrasound, and orbital computed tomography. PBMCs were isolated from 8 to 10 ml of fresh peripheral blood by Ficoll-Paque density gradient centrifugation. Total RNA was extracted using Trizol reagent, and RNA quality was assessed on an Agilent 2100 Bioanalyzer. From the cysteine through the phenylalanine, the CDR3 covers 12 amino acids. The kept DNA is CDR3 alone, 36 bases in frame from the first base. CDR1 and CDR2 were assigned from the germline V gene as MDHEN and SYDVKM.

Sequenced input: blood. This TCR was sampled from a woman younger than 35 with Graves' hyperthyroidism. The chain links TRBV28 with TRBJ2-7, with the D call perhaps TRBD1 or TRBD2, each one matching 5 bases. The CDR3 sequence is CAGSTRDHEQYF. The DNA is as follows: TGTGCCGGCAGTACCCGGGACCACGAGCAGTACTTC.